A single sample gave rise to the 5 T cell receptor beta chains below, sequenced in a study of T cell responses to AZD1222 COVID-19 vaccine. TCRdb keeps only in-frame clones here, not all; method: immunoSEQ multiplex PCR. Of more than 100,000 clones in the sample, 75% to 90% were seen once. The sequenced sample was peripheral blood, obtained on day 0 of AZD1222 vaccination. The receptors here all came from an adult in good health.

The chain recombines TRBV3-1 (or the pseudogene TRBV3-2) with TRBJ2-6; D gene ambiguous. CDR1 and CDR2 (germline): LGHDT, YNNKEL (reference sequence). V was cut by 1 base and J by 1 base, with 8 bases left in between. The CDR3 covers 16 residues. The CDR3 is CASSQGRSSGANVLTF. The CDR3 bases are TGTGCCAGCAGCCAAGGTCGCAGTTCTGGGGCCAACGTCCTGACTTTC.

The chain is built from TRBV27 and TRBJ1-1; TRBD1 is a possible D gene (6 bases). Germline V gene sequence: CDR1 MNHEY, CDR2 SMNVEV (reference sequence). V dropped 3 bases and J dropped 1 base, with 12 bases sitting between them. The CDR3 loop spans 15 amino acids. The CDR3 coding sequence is TGTGCCAGCAGTTTGGGGAGGGGGGGGAACACTGAAGCTTTCTTT. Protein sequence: CASSLGRGGNTEAFF.

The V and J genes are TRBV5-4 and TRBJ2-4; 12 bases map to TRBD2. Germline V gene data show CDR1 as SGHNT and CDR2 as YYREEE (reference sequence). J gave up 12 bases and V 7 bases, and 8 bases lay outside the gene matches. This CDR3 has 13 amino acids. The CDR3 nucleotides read TGTGCCAGCGGTCTAGCGGGAGGGCCCTCTCAGTACTTC. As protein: CASGLAGGPSQYF. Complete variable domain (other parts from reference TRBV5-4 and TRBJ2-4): ETGVTQSPTHLIKTRGQQVTLRCSSQSGHNTVSWYQQALGQGPQFIFQYYREEENGRGNFPPRFSGLQFPNYSSELNVNALELDDSALYLCASGLAGGPSQYFGAGTRLSVL.

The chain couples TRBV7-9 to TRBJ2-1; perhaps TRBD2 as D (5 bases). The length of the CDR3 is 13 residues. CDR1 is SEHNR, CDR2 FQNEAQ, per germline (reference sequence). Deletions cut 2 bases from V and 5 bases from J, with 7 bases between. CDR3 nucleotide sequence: TGTGCCAGCAGCTTATCCGGGGACAATGAGCAGTTCTTC. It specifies CASSLSGDNEQFF.

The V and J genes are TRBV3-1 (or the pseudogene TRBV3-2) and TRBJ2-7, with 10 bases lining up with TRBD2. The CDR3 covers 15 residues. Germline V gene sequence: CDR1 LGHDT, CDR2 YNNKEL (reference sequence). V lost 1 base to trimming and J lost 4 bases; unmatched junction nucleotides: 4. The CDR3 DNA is TGTGCCAGCAGCCAAGTTCCTAGCGGGAGTTACGAGCAGTACTTC. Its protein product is CASSQVPSGSYEQYF.